Below are 7 T cell receptor beta chains sequenced from a single sample in a study of shared clonotypes between healthy human individuals. Method: immunoSEQ multiplex PCR; TCRdb's copy keeps in-frame clones and lacks some. The table records some 2,500,000 clones, approximately 93% of them present only once. The sample consisted of naive CD4+ T cells from PBMCs. Indicated subset: CD45RA+ positively selected. Every receptor here comes from a man between 18 and 35 years old in good health. Some clones in this sample may be carry-over from other donors' samples.

The chain combines TRBV29-1 with TRBJ1-1, with D possibly matching TRBD1 (5 bases). Trimming removed 0 bases from V and 4 bases from J, with 15 bases in between. CDR1 is SQVTM and CDR2 is ANQGSEA in the germline V gene. CDR3 length equals 15 residues. This chain's CDR3 is CSVEDRRDGATEAFF. The DNA for the CDR3 is TGCAGCGTTGAAGATAGACGGGACGGGGCCACTGAAGCTTTCTTT.

The CDR3 region is CASSIWEGAEAFF. For the CDR3, the DNA is TGTGCCAGTAGTATCTGGGAGGGGGCTGAAGCTTTCTTT. V usage is TRBV19 and J usage is TRBJ1-1, with D perhaps matching TRBD1 (6 bases). The CDR3 spans 13 residues. Germline V CDR1 and CDR2: LNHDA, SQIVND (reference sequence). Trimming stripped 3 bases from V and 6 bases from J, with 11 bases between.

The chain employs TRBV7-3 and TRBJ2-7, with 11 bases lining up with TRBD1. The CDR3 is 14 amino acids. Germline V gene lookup returns CDR1 SGHTA and CDR2 FQGTGA. The J segment lost 6 bases and the V segment lost 5 bases, leaving 6 bases of the junction unmatched. The CDR3 loop reads CASSKAGTGGEQYF. The CDR3 coding sequence is TGTGCCAGCAGCAAAGCCGGGACAGGGGGCGAGCAGTACTTC.

The gene calls are TRBV7-2 and TRBJ2-3; no reliable D call. The V end was cut by 3 bases, the J end by 5 bases, with 9 bases between. There are 13 residues in the CDR3. CDR1 is SGHTA and CDR2 is FQGNSA in the germline V gene. The CDR3 is CASSFTTQDTQYF. In DNA, the CDR3 is TGTGCCAGCAGCTTTACGACGCAAGATACGCAGTATTTT.

This chain links TRBV27 with TRBJ1-5; TRBD1 matches 11 bases. J was trimmed by 6 bases and V by 6 bases; bases with no gene match: 13. The germline gives CDR1 MNHEY, CDR2 SMNVEV (reference sequence). The CDR3 is 17 residues long. The CDR3 sequence is CASRLRDRGAMGQPQHF. CDR3 DNA sequence: TGTGCCAGCAGGCTCCGGGACAGGGGGGCAATGGGTCAGCCCCAGCATTTT.

This clone was counted only a few times. This chain links TRBV28 with TRBJ1-5; 10 nucleotides line up with TRBD1. Germline CDR1 reads MDHEN; CDR2 reads SYDVKM. The V segment lost 4 bases and the J segment 2 bases; nucleotides outside the gene matches: 5. CDR3 size: 16 residues. The CDR3 DNA is TGTGCCAGCAGTTCGACAGGGGGCCGGGGCAATCAGCCCCAGCATTTT. Its translation is CASSSTGGRGNQPQHF.

The rearrangement joins TRBV5-1 to TRBJ2-1, with D possibly matching TRBD1 (5 bases). Per germline, CDR1 SGHRS and CDR2 YFSETQ. The CDR3 totals 13 residues. With 2 bases removed from V and 6 bases from J, the gap between germline ends came to 9 bases. CDR3 region: CASSFAGFNEQFF. The CDR3 DNA sequence: TGCGCCAGCAGCTTTGCAGGGTTCAATGAGCAGTTCTTC.